The 9 T cell receptor beta chains in this list originate from one sample, sequenced in a study of shared clonotypes between healthy human individuals. Using immunoSEQ multiplex PCR, the repertoire was profiled, and TCRdb retains in-frame clones only, with some absent. The table lists approximately 2,000,000 clones, about 93% of them singletons. Positive CCR7 selection of CD45RO-negative cells yielded the naive CD8 cells, and terminally differentiated effector memory CD45RA+ cells were excluded. The sequencing input was naive CD8+ T cells from PBMCs. All receptors come from a man aged 18 to 30 in good health. Some clones in this sample may be carry-over from other donors' samples.

The rearrangement uses TRBV25-1 and TRBJ1-1; a possible D gene is TRBD1 (6 bases). The germline V gene encodes CDR1 MGHDK and CDR2 SYGVNS. There are 15 residues in the CDR3. V lost 8 bases and J lost 5, with 21 bases in between. The CDR3 DNA is TGTGCCAGCGTGCATTCAGACTCAAGGGGGACTGAAGCTTTCTTT. Its protein product is CASVHSDSRGTEAFF.

The chain is built from TRBV15 and TRBJ2-7; 10 bases are a match to TRBD2. With V trimmed by 3 bases and J by 3 bases, 2 bases remained unmatched. CDR3 size: 14 residues. Germline V gene data show CDR1 as LNHNV and CDR2 as YYDKDF (reference sequence). CDR3 sequence (DNA): TGTGCCACCAGCAGTAGCGGGAGGAACTACGAGCAGTACTTC. Its protein product is CATSSSGRNYEQYF.

The V call is TRBV11-2, the J call TRBJ1-2, with a tentative D call TRBD1 (5 bases). Germline V gives CDR1 SGHAT, CDR2 FQNNGV. The CDR3 is 14 residues long. Trimming removed 5 bases from V and 8 bases from J, with 18 bases in between. The CDR3 is CASSQGPNKGGYTF. The CDR3 bases are TGTGCCAGCAGCCAAGGGCCTAACAAGGGGGGCTACACCTTC.

The rearrangement uses TRBV19 and TRBJ2-7, with TRBD1 matching 7 bases. V was pared by 5 bases and J by 2 bases, with 6 bases of the junction left unmatched. CDR1 is LNHDA, CDR2 SQIVND, per germline (reference sequence). This CDR3 region has 14 residues. CDR3 sequence reads: CASSPWTGPYEQYF. The DNA for the CDR3 is TGTGCCAGTAGTCCTTGGACAGGACCCTACGAGCAGTACTTC.

This chain links TRBV4-3 with TRBJ2-7; D might be TRBD2 (5 bases). The CDR3 loop spans 17 amino acids. Germline lookup yields CDR1 LGHNA and CDR2 YSLEER. Trimming pared 0 bases from V and 1 base from J, leaving 16 bases between. The CDR3 protein is CASSQEPWTDESYEQYF. The CDR3 nucleotides read TGCGCCAGCAGCCAAGAGCCGTGGACTGACGAATCCTACGAGCAGTACTTC.

The chain employs TRBV5-1 and TRBJ2-1; 10 bases fit TRBD2. The V and J ends lost 4 bases and 1 base, in that order; junction bases with no gene match: 5. The CDR3 contains 16 residues. The germline CDR1 and CDR2 sequences are SGHRS and YFSETQ. The CDR3, as DNA: TGCGCCAGCAGCCATGGACTAGCGGTATCCTACAATGAGCAGTTCTTC. Translating it yields CASSHGLAVSYNEQFF. Looking up the rest from reference TRBV5-1 and TRBJ2-1 gives the full variable domain: KAGVTQTPRYLIKTRGQQVTLSCSPISGHRSVSWYQQTPGQGLQFLFEYFSETQRNKGNFPGRFSGRQFSNSRSEMNVSTLELGDSALYLCASSHGLAVSYNEQFFGPGTRLTVL.

The chain couples TRBV6-1 to TRBJ1-2, with 8 bases that match TRBD1. V was clipped by 7 bases and J by 3 bases; unmatched bases: 7. The CDR3 loop spans 14 amino acids. Germline V CDR1 and CDR2: MNHNS, SASEGT. The CDR3 region is CASNEDRVYYGYTF. CDR3 nucleotides: TGTGCCAGCAACGAGGACAGGGTCTACTATGGCTACACCTTC.

The chain recombines TRBV27 with TRBJ2-7, with 9 bases identical to TRBD1. V lost 3 bases and J lost 2; bases outside the gene matches: 5. In germline, CDR1 is MNHEY, CDR2 SMNVEV (reference sequence). The CDR3 is 15 residues long. CDR3 sequence (DNA): TGTGCCAGCAGTTTCTTCGGGACAGGGCCCTACGAGCAGTACTTC. This translates into CASSFFGTGPYEQYF.

The chain employs TRBV28 and TRBJ2-5; D uncertain. Trimming removed 3 bases from V and 5 bases from J, with 13 bases in between. This CDR3 contains 14 residues. Germline V gives CDR1 MDHEN, CDR2 SYDVKM. The CDR3 reads CASSFGPAWETQYF. The DNA of the CDR3 is TGTGCCAGCAGTTTCGGCCCGGCCTGGGAGACCCAGTACTTC.